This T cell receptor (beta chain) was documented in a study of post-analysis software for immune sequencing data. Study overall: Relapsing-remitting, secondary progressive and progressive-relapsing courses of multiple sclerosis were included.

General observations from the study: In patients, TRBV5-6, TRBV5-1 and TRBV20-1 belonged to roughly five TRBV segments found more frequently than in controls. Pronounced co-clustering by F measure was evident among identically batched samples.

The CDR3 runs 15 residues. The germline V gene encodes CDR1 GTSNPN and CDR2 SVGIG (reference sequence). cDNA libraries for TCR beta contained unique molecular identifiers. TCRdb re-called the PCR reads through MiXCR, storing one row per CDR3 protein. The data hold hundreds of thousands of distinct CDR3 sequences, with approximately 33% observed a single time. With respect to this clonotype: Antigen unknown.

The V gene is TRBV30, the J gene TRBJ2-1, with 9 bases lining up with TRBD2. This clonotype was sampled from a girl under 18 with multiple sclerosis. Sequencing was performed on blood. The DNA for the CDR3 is TGTGCTGGAGGGAAGCGGGGGGCCCTCTACAATGAGCAGTTCTTC. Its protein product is CAGGKRGALYNEQFF.